Detailed here is one T cell receptor beta chain. In the original processing: Nucleated cell number was recorded as an estimate derived from reference gene primer amplification. Clones were read by immunoSEQ multiplex PCR, and TCRdb kept only the in-frame ones, dropping some. D and trimming were read from the DNA, whereas the V and J calls and clone size are those reported in that table. The sample lists about 160,000 clones, approximately 85% occurring once. This entry is derived from a study of blood T cell repertoires in COVID-19. In the study overall: The United States, Italy and Spain were the sources of the acute and convalescent COVID-19 samples. PBMCs, B-cell-depleted T cells, or T cells provided the cDNA or gDNA that made up the material.

Germline V gene sequence: CDR1 KGHDR, CDR2 SFDVKD. V dropped 3 bases and J dropped 4; count of bases not matched to a gene: 5. This CDR3 is built from 15 residues. The sequence came from a man in his 60s with active or convalescent COVID-19. The chain has TRBV24-1 and TRBJ1-5, with TRBD1 matching over 7 bases. The sample was peripheral blood. The CDR3 spells CATSDPRQGNQPQHF. The CDR3, as DNA: TGTGCCACCAGTGATCCCCGACAGGGTAATCAGCCCCAGCATTTT.